This T cell receptor beta chain appears in the sequencing data of a study of identical twins. Overall study results and limits: Conclusions leaned on cross-sectional statistical analysis and did not track the same donors over time.

In regard to this clonotype: Its antigen is unknown.

The V end was cut by 9 bases, the J end by 6 bases, with 13 bases between. The CDR3 is 13 residues long. CDR1 KGHDR and CDR2 SFDVKD come from the germline V gene. It was template switching that added a universal primer site, and there were unique molecular identifiers on the cDNA. TCRdb re-called the 5' RACE reads through MiXCR, storing one row per CDR3 protein. The sample includes a few hundred thousand distinct CDR3 sequences, roughly 9.9% of them seen just once. This same sample was also taken into another study, of yellow fever vaccine responses in identical twins.

Input material: PBMCs. V is TRBV24-1 and J is TRBJ2-2; TRBD1 or TRBD2 may be the D gene (5 bases each). The source is a woman younger than 30 in good health. The CDR3 is CATGKGTAGELFF. CDR3 in DNA: TGTGCCACCGGGAAGGGGACGGCCGGGGAGCTGTTTTTT.